This T cell receptor beta chain was profiled in a study of blood T cell repertoires in COVID-19. Background on the study: Spain, Italy and the United States supplied samples that represented acute and convalescent COVID-19.

Germline V CDR1 and CDR2: KGHSH, LQKENI. The germline V and J ends were trimmed by 0 bases and 0 bases, with 12 bases remaining between them. The CDR3 extends over 17 amino acids. TCRdb's table, derived via immunoSEQ multiplex PCR, lists solely in-frame clones and lacks some. Of 180,000 or so clones in the sample, roughly 85% were seen once. The receptor's source is an older woman with acute or convalescent COVID-19. V gene TRBV18 combines with J gene TRBJ1-3, with D unclear. The specimen was peripheral blood. CDR3 DNA: TGTGCCAGCTCACCACCGAGGGCCCTGAGCTCTGGAAACACCATATATTTT. Translated, it gives CASSPPRALSSGNTIYF.